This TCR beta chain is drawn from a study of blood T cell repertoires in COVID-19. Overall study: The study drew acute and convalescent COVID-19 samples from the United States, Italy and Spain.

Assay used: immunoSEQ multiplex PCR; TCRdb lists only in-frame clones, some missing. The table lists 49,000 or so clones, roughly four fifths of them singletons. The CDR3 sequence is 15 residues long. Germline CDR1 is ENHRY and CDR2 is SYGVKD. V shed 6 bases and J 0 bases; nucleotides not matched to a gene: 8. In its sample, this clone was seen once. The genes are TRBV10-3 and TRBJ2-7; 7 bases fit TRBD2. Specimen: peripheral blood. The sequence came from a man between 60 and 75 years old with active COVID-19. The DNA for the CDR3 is TGTGCCATCAGGGGAGGGGTCTTAACCTCCTACGAGCAGTACTTC. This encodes CAIRGGVLTSYEQYF.